This TCR beta chain was observed in a study of blood T cell repertoires in COVID-19. The CDR3 loop spans 16 amino acids. V shed 4 bases and J shed 1 base, with 17 bases lying between them. Germline V gene sequence: CDR1 SGHNT, CDR2 YYREEE (reference sequence). Profiling relied on immunoSEQ multiplex PCR, and the TCRdb table lists in-frame clones only, not all of them. Among approximately 93,000 clones, 86% were seen once, and the ten largest hold 25% to 30%. This sequence joins TRBV5-4 and TRBJ1-1; D gene uncertain. The origin of this receptor is a middle-aged man with active or convalescent COVID-19. Source material: peripheral blood. CDR3 bases: TGTGCCAGCAGCCGGGCGTTTTCCGGGGAGAACACTGAAGCTTTCTTT. Residues: CASSRAFSGENTEAFF.